What follows are 21 T cell receptor beta chains derived from one specimen sequenced in a study of cytomegalovirus exposure and HLA in healthy donors. The PCR had 60 Vbeta and 13 Jbeta primers. Only in-frame clones appear in the TCRdb table, and some are missing; sequencing was by immunoSEQ multiplex PCR. The repertoire holds about 150,000 clones, with around 82% as singletons. Source material: PBMCs. These receptors were collected from a woman between 45 and 60 years old in good health and CMV-seropositive.

The chain couples TRBV2 to TRBJ2-7; TRBD1 matches at 7 bases. With V trimmed by 5 bases and J by 2 bases, 6 bases remained unmatched. The CDR3 spans 14 residues. Germline CDR1 is SNHLY and CDR2 is FYNNEI. CDR3 in DNA: TGTGCCAGCAGTTCTACAGGGGTAGCCTACGAGCAGTACTTC. Its protein is CASSSTGVAYEQYF.

The genes are TRBV4-2 and TRBJ1-1; 8 bases are a match to TRBD1. Germline-derived CDR1 and CDR2 are LGHNA and YNFKEQ. There are 18 residues in the CDR3. The V segment lost 0 bases and the J segment 1 base; nucleotides outside the gene matches: 10. The CDR3 DNA follows: TGTGCCAGCAGCCAAGAACGAGGACAGGGTCGGTGGAACACTGAAGCTTTCTTT. As protein: CASSQERGQGRWNTEAFF.

The gene calls are TRBV10-2 and TRBJ1-1; 7 bases are shared with TRBD1. CDR1 is WSHSY and CDR2 is SAAADI in the germline V gene. Unmatched junction bases numbered 7, after V lost 7 bases and J lost 2 bases. The CDR3 has 14 amino acids. The CDR3 region has the DNA TGCGCCAGCAACATACAGGGGACCAACACTGAAGCTTTCTTT. Translated: CASNIQGTNTEAFF.

This clone was found a few times. The chain links TRBV6-5 to TRBJ2-2, with D perhaps matching TRBD1 (5 bases). This CDR3 is built from 15 residues. Germline V gene sequence: CDR1 MNHEY, CDR2 SVGAGI. V lost 1 base and J 8 bases, leaving 14 bases between the germline ends. For the CDR3, the DNA is TGTGCCAGCAGTTACTGGGGCAGGGCCGCAGGGGAGCTGTTTTTT. It codes for CASSYWGRAAGELFF.

The rearrangement joins TRBV18 to TRBJ1-6; 8 bases map to TRBD1. Germline-derived CDR1 and CDR2 are KGHSH and LQKENI. The CDR3 consists of 16 residues. V gave up 4 bases and J gave up 7 bases; unmatched junction bases: 9. The CDR3 DNA sequence: TGTGCCAGCTCACTGGCCCGACAGGGGAAAAATTCACCCCTCCACTTT. It yields the protein CASSLARQGKNSPLHF.

The V call is TRBV6-1, the J call TRBJ1-2; the match to TRBD1 covers 7 bases. V lost 8 bases, J lost 8 bases, and 17 bases stayed unmatched. CDR1 and CDR2 (germline): MNHNS, SASEGT. The length of the CDR3 is 15 residues. The CDR3, as DNA: TGTGCCAGCCTTTTTCGGGGGACAGTCGGATGGGGCTACACCTTC. This translates into CASLFRGTVGWGYTF.

This clone was seen once. The V call is TRBV4-3, the J call TRBJ1-2; D call uncertain. Trimming left V 0 bases short and J 5 bases short, with 10 bases between. The CDR3 runs 14 residues. CDR1 LGHNA and CDR2 YSLEER come from the germline V gene. The CDR3: CASSQDIAFYGYTF. CDR3 sequence (DNA): TGCGCCAGCAGCCAAGATATAGCATTTTATGGCTACACCTTC.

The chain's CDR3 is CASSLGGSGGAEQYF. CDR3 nucleotide sequence: TGTGCCAGCAGCCTCGGGGGAAGCGGGGGGGCCGAGCAGTACTTC. The V and J genes are TRBV14 and TRBJ2-7, with 10 bases lining up with TRBD2. The germline CDR1 and CDR2 sequences are SGHDN and FVKESK. The CDR3 length is 15 residues. The ends lost 4 bases at V and 6 bases at J; junction bases unmatched: 9.

The chain has TRBV5-5 and TRBJ1-1; D call uncertain. Per germline, CDR1 SGHKS and CDR2 YYEKEE (reference sequence). The CDR3 contains 15 residues. Trimming shortened V by 0 bases and J by 0 bases, and 9 bases separated the two germline ends. DNA for the CDR3: TGTGCCAGCAGCTTGGCGGTGGCGGTGAACACTGAAGCTTTCTTT. Amino acid sequence: CASSLAVAVNTEAFF.

This clone has a handful of counts. A junction boundary mismatches the germline segment, possibly from a read error. The chain links TRBV6-6 to TRBJ1-5; D uncertain. CDR3 length equals 13 residues. CDR1 and CDR2 from the germline V gene are MNHNY and SVGAGI (reference sequence). Here the CDR3 reads CASTYYLDQPQHF. CDR3 coding DNA: TGTGCCAGCACTTACTACCTAGATCAGCCCCAGCATTTT.

The chain combines TRBV15 with TRBJ2-7, with 10 positions matching TRBD1. The V segment lost 6 bases and the J segment 1 base; nucleotides outside the gene matches: 3. Per the germline V gene, CDR1 is LNHNV and CDR2 is YYDKDF (reference sequence). The CDR3 is 14 amino acids. Here the CDR3 reads CATSPGQGSYEQYF. The CDR3 DNA follows: TGTGCCACCAGTCCGGGACAGGGGTCCTACGAGCAGTACTTC.

This clone was counted only a few times. The J gene is TRBJ2-7, the V gene TRBV29-1, with TRBD1 matching 7 bases. CDR3 size: 12 residues. Germline assignment: CDR1 SQVTM and CDR2 ANQGSEA. The V segment lost 5 bases and the J segment 5 bases; nucleotides outside the gene matches: 6. The DNA of the CDR3 is TGCAGCGTTAACAGGGGTCTTGACGAGCAGTACTTC. This encodes CSVNRGLDEQYF.

CDR3 loop: CASSLGPAGGPVEQFF. CDR3 nucleotides: TGTGCCAGCAGCTTGGGTCCAGCGGGGGGGCCAGTTGAGCAGTTCTTC. The rearrangement uses TRBV5-6 and TRBJ2-1; 10 bases match TRBD2. Germline V gene sequence: CDR1 SGHDT, CDR2 YYEEEE. The CDR3 extends over 16 amino acids. V lost 0 bases and J lost 9; bases outside the gene matches: 9.

V usage is TRBV5-6 and J usage is TRBJ2-1, with a tentative D call TRBD1 (5 bases). The CDR3 runs to 14 residues. Deletions cut 6 bases from V and 3 bases from J, with 13 bases between. Germline-derived CDR1 and CDR2 are SGHDT and YYEEEE. Written as DNA, the CDR3 is TGTGCCAGCATCCTGTGGCAGGGCTACAATGAGCAGTTCTTC. Protein: CASILWQGYNEQFF.

This clone is a singleton in its sample. The chain uses TRBV27 and TRBJ2-2; D possibly corresponds to TRBD2 (6 bases). Between the trimmed V and J ends, which lost 11 bases and 4 bases, there was a span of 14 bases. Germline CDR1 reads MNHEY; CDR2 reads SMNVEV (reference sequence). The CDR3 is made up of 13 amino acids. In DNA, the CDR3 is TGTGCCGCGGGGTTCCCGGGCACCGGGGAGCTGTTTTTT. It is translated as CAAGFPGTGELFF.

The chain couples TRBV5-1 to TRBJ2-7, with 7 positions matching TRBD1. V lost 3 bases, J lost 0 bases, and 3 bases stayed unmatched. This CDR3 region has 14 residues. CDR1 and CDR2 from the germline V gene are SGHRS and YFSETQ. CDR3 in amino acids: CASSSGQNSYEQYF. CDR3 in DNA: TGCGCCAGCAGCTCGGGACAGAACTCCTACGAGCAGTACTTC. The complete variable domain, with remaining parts taken from reference TRBV5-1 and TRBJ2-7, reads KAGVTQTPRYLIKTRGQQVTLSCSPISGHRSVSWYQQTPGQGLQFLFEYFSETQRNKGNFPGRFSGRQFSNSRSEMNVSTLELGDSALYLCASSSGQNSYEQYFGPGTRLTVT.

This chain joins TRBV15 and TRBJ2-1, with 8 bases identical to TRBD2. The length of the CDR3 is 17 residues. With V trimmed by 0 bases and J by 4 bases, 8 bases remained unmatched. Germline V CDR1 and CDR2: LNHNV, YYDKDF (reference sequence). The CDR3 DNA is TGTGCCACCAGCAGAGATTCTTCGGCGGGAGGTTACAATGAGCAGTTCTTC. The encoded protein is CATSRDSSAGGYNEQFF. Full variable domain (remainder filled in from reference TRBV15 and TRBJ2-1): DAMVIQNPRYQVTQFGKPVTLSCSQTLNHNVMYWYQQKSSQAPKLLFHYYDKDFNNEADTPDNFQSRRPNTSFCFLDIRSPGLGDTAMYLCATSRDSSAGGYNEQFFGPGTRLTVL.

The J gene is TRBJ1-2, the V gene TRBV7-9; D is undetermined. This CDR3 region has 13 residues. Per the germline V gene, CDR1 is SEHNR and CDR2 is FQNEAQ (reference sequence). Trimming cost V 3 bases and J 4 bases, with 9 bases left between them. This chain's CDR3 is CASSFQRSYGYTF. The CDR3 bases are TGTGCCAGCAGCTTTCAGCGGAGCTATGGCTACACCTTC.

The chain recombines TRBV7-9 with TRBJ2-3; the match to TRBD2 covers 12 bases. Trimming cost V 5 bases and J 2 bases; bases outside gene matches: 5. Germline CDR1 SEHNR, CDR2 FQNEAQ (reference sequence). The CDR3 extends over 16 amino acids. The chain's CDR3 is CASSATSGGFTDTQYF. CDR3 sequence (DNA): TGTGCCAGCAGCGCGACTAGCGGGGGTTTCACAGATACGCAGTATTTT.

This clone was picked up one time. The V gene is TRBV7-9, the J gene TRBJ2-3; 7 nucleotides agree with TRBD2. CDR3 length: 14 residues. J lost 3 bases, V lost 4 bases, and 4 bases had no gene match. The germline V gene has CDR1 SEHNR and CDR2 FQNEAQ (reference sequence). Here the CDR3 reads CASSWSGETDTQYF. DNA for the CDR3: TGTGCCAGCAGCTGGAGCGGGGAGACAGATACGCAGTATTTT.

This chain links TRBV4-3 with TRBJ2-7, with D tentatively TRBD1 (5 bases). The ends were cut back, 4 bases at V and 2 bases at J, with 15 bases in the middle. CDR1 is LGHNA, CDR2 YSLEER, per germline. This CDR3 comprises 15 residues. The CDR3 nucleotides are TGCGCCAGCAGCCGTAGTACACAGGTAACCTACGAGCAGTACTTC. This gives the protein CASSRSTQVTYEQYF.